This TCR beta chain was sequenced in a study of Ad26.COV2.S vaccination and SARS-CoV-2 variants. About the research overall: Donor was one of the participants in the Ad26.COV2.S arm of the COV1001 trial.

Concerning this clone itself: Its antigen remains unknown.

Findings of the study overall: Estimates derived from TCR breadth and depth analyses may have underestimated total T cell responses.

Treatment reported: around 19 received Ad26.COV2.S at low or high dose, single or two shots; roughly five received placebo; per-sample allocation not given. After the first vaccine or placebo injection, samples were drawn on day 63. The shot given was an Ad26 vector that makes Wuhan-strain SARS-CoV-2 spike. Only in-frame clones appear in the TCRdb table, and some are missing; sequencing was by immunoSEQ multiplex PCR. The sample has 200,000 to 300,000 clones; approximately 90% are singletons. Germline V lookup: CDR1 SEHNR, CDR2 FQNEAQ (reference sequence). V gave up 1 base and J gave up 3 bases, with 6 bases separating them. The CDR3 has 13 amino acids.

J is TRBJ2-5 and V is TRBV7-9; D not resolved. The specimen comprised peripheral blood, sampled in a trial of Ad26.COV2.S vaccine versus placebo. This receptor was taken from a person between 18 and 65 years old who received the Ad26.COV2.S COVID-19 vaccine or a placebo. CDR3 DNA: TGTGCCAGCAGCTTAGGCCTAAAAGAGACCCAGTACTTC. Translation gives CASSLGLKETQYF. The variable domain in full, with the rest retrieved from reference TRBV7-9 and TRBJ2-5, is DTGVSQNPRHKITKRGQNVTFRCDPISEHNRLYWYRQTLGQGPEFLTYFQNEAQLEKSRLLSDRFSAERPKGSFSTLEIQRTEQGDSAMYLCASSLGLKETQYFGPGTRLLVL.